This T cell receptor beta chain was obtained from a study of T cells in pancreatic ductal adenocarcinoma. Notes on this clone: Its antigen is unknown.

The CDR3 contains 14 residues. The V gene's germline CDR1 is KGHSH and CDR2 LQKENI. Trimming took off 5 bases at V and 4 bases at J, with 12 bases between the two ends. Study findings and constraints: Tumor and blood clonality did not differ significantly, about 0.11 versus 0.072. Tumor-versus-blood clonality comparisons may be biased toward lower tumor diversity. Blood had more productive templates and roughly 8-fold more unique clonotypes than tumor.

Surgery without prior neoadjuvant therapy was the treatment of the selected pancreatic ductal adenocarcinoma patients. Method: immunoSEQ multiplex PCR; TCRdb's copy keeps in-frame clones and lacks some. The repertoire holds about 97,000 clones, with 90% to 95% as singletons. The chain recombines TRBV18 with TRBJ1-3, with unresolved D. Source material: PBMCs. The origin of this receptor is a human donor with pancreatic ductal adenocarcinoma. CDR3 sequence (DNA): TGTGCCAGCTCATCCCGGAGCCTCGGAAACACCATATATTTT. It specifies CASSSRSLGNTIYF.